This entry lists 22 T cell receptor beta chains sequenced from one sample in a study of blood T cell repertoires in COVID-19. Clones were read by immunoSEQ multiplex PCR, and TCRdb kept only the in-frame ones, dropping some. The sample lists 540,000 or so clones, roughly 89% occurring once. The sequenced sample was peripheral blood. These receptors all stem from a woman aged 45-65 years with COVID-19, enrolled during active disease.

The CDR3 DNA follows: TGTGCCAGCGGGAGGGGGATTAAGCACGAGCAGTACTTC. This encodes CASGRGIKHEQYF. The chain combines TRBV6-5 with TRBJ2-7, with D possibly TRBD2 on 7 matching bases. CDR1 and CDR2 (germline): MNHEY, SVGAGI. V lost 8 bases, J lost 5 bases, and 16 bases lay in between. CDR3 length equals 13 residues.

CDR3 amino acids: CASMPNFRFTDTQYF. The CDR3 bases are TGTGCCAGCATGCCTAACTTCAGGTTCACAGATACGCAGTATTTT. J is TRBJ2-3 and V is TRBV27; D is ambiguous. This CDR3 is built from 15 residues. The germline V gene has CDR1 MNHEY and CDR2 SMNVEV (reference sequence). The V and J ends lost 7 bases and 2 bases respectively, with 16 bases between them.

This sequence joins TRBV30 and TRBJ1-4; 8 nucleotides align to TRBD1. V shed 1 base and J 0 bases; nucleotides not matched to a gene: 4. The germline V gene encodes CDR1 GTSNPN and CDR2 SVGIG (reference sequence). This CDR3 is 16 amino acids long. The CDR3 nucleotides are TGTGCCTGGAGTGGAACGGGACAGGCAACTAATGAAAAACTGTTTTTT. It encodes CAWSGTGQATNEKLFF.

V and J are TRBV27 and TRBJ2-1; 8 bases are shared with TRBD1. V shed 3 bases, J shed 6 bases, and the junction held 4 bases outside the gene matches. Germline values: CDR1 MNHEY, CDR2 SMNVEV (reference sequence). This CDR3 contains 14 residues. The CDR3 is CASSFRQGFNEQFF. The DNA for the CDR3 is TGTGCCAGCAGTTTTCGACAGGGGTTCAATGAGCAGTTCTTC.

The chain carries TRBV27 and TRBJ1-6; a weak D match, TRBD1 (5 bases). CDR3 size: 15 residues. Germline CDR1 and CDR2: MNHEY and SMNVEV (reference sequence). The V gene lost 1 base and the J gene lost 9 bases, with 13 bases spanning the gap. The CDR3 bases are TGTGCCAGCAGTTTATGGTCTCAGGGATCTTCACCCCTCCACTTT. Protein: CASSLWSQGSSPLHF.

The chain recombines TRBV29-1 with TRBJ1-5; 9 bases are shared with TRBD1. CDR1 is SQVTM, CDR2 ANQGSEA, per germline. The CDR3 extends over 13 amino acids. After removal of 7 bases from V and 6 bases from J, the junction contained 7 bases not matched to a gene. This CDR3 reads CSAQGAQGQPQHF. In DNA form, the CDR3 reads TGCAGCGCACAGGGGGCGCAGGGTCAGCCCCAGCATTTT.

The J gene is TRBJ2-3, the V gene TRBV2; possibly TRBD2 for D (6 bases). There are 14 residues in the CDR3. Germline loops: CDR1 SNHLY, CDR2 FYNNEI. V was shortened by 3 bases and J by 0 bases, with 7 bases between the two germline ends. CDR3 nucleotides: TGTGCCAGCAGTGAGGGGACTAGCACAGATACGCAGTATTTT. This translates into CASSEGTSTDTQYF.

About this clone: One end of the junction fails to match germline, which may point to a read error. The gene calls are TRBV6-9 and TRBJ1-4, with D unclear. The CDR3 is 8 residues long. Germline V lookup: CDR1 MNHGY, CDR2 SVAAGI. In nucleotides, the CDR3 is TGTGCCAGCAGTTACCCCTATTTT. The encoded protein is CASSYPYF.

The rearrangement uses TRBV6-5 and TRBJ2-7; TRBD2 might be the D (5 bases). Germline loops: CDR1 MNHEY, CDR2 SVGAGI. There are 13 residues in the CDR3. With 6 bases removed from V and 4 bases from J, the gap between germline ends came to 13 bases. CDR3 in amino acids: CASRTAWRYEQYF. The CDR3 DNA sequence: TGTGCCAGCAGGACGGCCTGGAGGTACGAGCAGTACTTC.

This clone appeared a few times. The chain is built from TRBV7-4 and TRBJ1-5; TRBD1 agrees at 11 bases. After removal of 1 base from V and 5 bases from J, the junction contained 13 bases not matched to a gene. The CDR3 contains 19 residues. Germline loops: CDR1 SGHVT, CDR2 SQSDAQ. The CDR3 nucleotides read TGTGCCAGCAGCTTAGGAGTAAGGGACAGGGGGGGATGTCATCAGCCCCAGCATTTT. It translates to CASSLGVRDRGGCHQPQHF. Complete variable domain (other parts from reference TRBV7-4 and TRBJ1-5): GAGVSQSPRYKVAKRGRDVALRCDSISGHVTLYWYRQTLGQGSEVLTYSQSDAQRDKSGRPSGRFSAERPERSVSTLKIQRTEQGDSAVYLCASSLGVRDRGGCHQPQHFGDGTRLSIL.

This clone has a handful of counts. The chain links TRBV9 to TRBJ2-7; possibly TRBD1 for D (6 bases). This CDR3 is built from 14 residues. The V and J ends lost 3 bases and 6 bases respectively, with 16 bases between them. The germline V gene encodes CDR1 SGDLS and CDR2 YYNGEE. The CDR3 DNA follows: TGTGCCAGCAGCGCAACGAACAGGGTCGGCGAGCAGTACTTC. Protein sequence: CASSATNRVGEQYF.

This clone is a singleton in its sample. The V gene is TRBV19, the J gene TRBJ2-7; 7 nucleotides line up with TRBD2. CDR1 is LNHDA, CDR2 SQIVND, per germline (reference sequence). V gave up 1 base and J gave up 2 bases; unmatched junction bases: 5. The CDR3 has 15 residues. The CDR3 DNA sequence: TGTGCCAGTAGTATAGGGCGGGAGAAGACCTACGAGCAGTACTTC. Amino acid sequence: CASSIGREKTYEQYF.

The gene calls are TRBV29-1 and TRBJ1-5; D call uncertain. Germline CDR1 reads SQVTM; CDR2 reads ANQGSEA. The CDR3 consists of 14 residues. Trimming cost V 4 bases and J 0 bases, with 10 bases left between them. The CDR3 coding sequence is TGCAGCGTTGGTACCGGGGATAGCAATCAGCCCCAGCATTTT. This sequence encodes CSVGTGDSNQPQHF.

This chain joins TRBV21-1 and TRBJ1-5; TRBD1 was called by the table and not checked on the DNA. TRBV21-1 is given as a pseudogene. The CDR3 is 18 residues long. As DNA, the CDR3 is TGTGCCAGCAGCCCGCGGACAGGCGTACATTGTAGCAATCAGCCCCAGCATTTT. Its protein product is CASSPRTGVHCSNQPQHF.

This chain joins TRBV5-1 and TRBJ2-2; D is undetermined. Trimming removed 2 bases from V and 6 bases from J, with 5 bases in between. There are 12 residues in the CDR3. CDR1 is SGHRS and CDR2 is YFSETQ in the germline V gene. The CDR3 reads CASSFEAGELFF. CDR3 in DNA: TGCGCCAGCAGCTTCGAGGCCGGGGAGCTGTTTTTT. The variable domain in full, completed from reference TRBV5-1 and TRBJ2-2, reads KAGVTQTPRYLIKTRGQQVTLSCSPISGHRSVSWYQQTPGQGLQFLFEYFSETQRNKGNFPGRFSGRQFSNSRSEMNVSTLELGDSALYLCASSFEAGELFFGEGSRLTVL.

The V gene is TRBV10-3, the J gene TRBJ1-1; 10 bases line up with TRBD1. Germline V lookup: CDR1 ENHRY, CDR2 SYGVKD. Unmatched junction bases numbered 5, after V lost 8 bases and J lost 5 bases. CDR3 length: 13 amino acids. CDR3 DNA sequence: TGTGCCATCGTGGCGGGACAGGGGACTGAAGCTTTCTTT. This encodes CAIVAGQGTEAFF.

The J gene is TRBJ2-1, the V gene TRBV28; D remains unclear. V lost 5 bases, J lost 3 bases, and 14 bases lay in between. Per germline, CDR1 MDHEN and CDR2 SYDVKM. This CDR3 contains 15 residues. CDR3 residues: CASSLSSGGYNEQFF. The DNA for the CDR3 is TGTGCCAGCAGTCTCTCAAGTGGCGGCTACAATGAGCAGTTCTTC.

The rearrangement uses TRBV2 and TRBJ1-5, with 9 bases identical to TRBD1. CDR3 length: 16 residues. The germline CDR1 and CDR2 sequences are SNHLY and FYNNEI. Unmatched junction bases numbered 5, after V lost 4 bases and J lost 1 base. The CDR3 spells CASSVRGTGSNQPQHF. The CDR3 bases are TGTGCCAGCAGTGTACGAGGGACAGGGAGCAATCAGCCCCAGCATTTT.

This chain connects TRBV28 to TRBJ1-6, with 7 bases matching TRBD1. The CDR3 totals 16 residues. Trimming removed 4 bases from V and 11 bases from J; junction bases left unmatched: 14. Germline-derived CDR1 and CDR2 are MDHEN and SYDVKM. CDR3 protein: CASSSATTGDLTPLHF. The DNA for the CDR3 is TGTGCCAGCAGTTCAGCTACAACAGGGGACCTTACACCCCTCCACTTT.

V usage is TRBV9 and J usage is TRBJ2-1; D possibly corresponds to TRBD2 (6 bases). The V end lost 3 bases, the J end lost 6 bases, and 22 bases lay between the germline ends. The CDR3 extends over 17 amino acids. Germline loops: CDR1 SGDLS, CDR2 YYNGEE. The CDR3 sequence: CASSDPAGTPQRNEQFF. CDR3 DNA: TGTGCCAGCAGCGATCCCGCCGGGACTCCCCAGCGCAATGAGCAGTTCTTC.

The rearrangement joins TRBV4-2 to TRBJ2-3; 8 bases match TRBD2. The length of the CDR3 is 14 residues. Germline V lookup: CDR1 LGHNA, CDR2 YNFKEQ. The V and J ends lost 4 bases and 7 bases, in that order; junction bases with no gene match: 7. Here the CDR3 DNA reads TGTGCCAGCAGCCCACGGGGGGGCGGGTATACGCAGTATTTT. Translation: CASSPRGGGYTQYF.

This rearrangement joins TRBV19 to TRBJ2-2, with no clear D. Germline lookup yields CDR1 LNHDA and CDR2 SQIVND (reference sequence). The CDR3 is made up of 14 amino acids. V lost 3 bases and J lost 4, with 9 bases in between. The CDR3 DNA reads as TGTGCCAGTAGTATGAGTCACGTCACCGGGGAGCTGTTTTTT. This codes for CASSMSHVTGELFF.